The clone carrying this T cell receptor beta chain was counted a single time. The antigen is undetermined. Method: immunoSEQ multiplex PCR; TCRdb's copy keeps in-frame clones and lacks some. The sample has some 16,000 clones, approximately 80% seen once; the top ten hold about 11%. This sample is drawn from a study of somatic mutations in cytotoxic T cells in rheumatoid arthritis. Whole-study context: T-cell populations stained with V beta antibodies were in some cases flow-sorted at nearly 100% purity, including V beta1+ cells that were sequenced for TCRB. Study-wide findings and caveats: The largest CD8+ clone made up over 20% of CD8+ cells in about an eighth of the roughly 60 patients.

Germline V gene sequence: CDR1 MDHEN, CDR2 SYDVKM. Trimming cost V 6 bases and J 5 bases; bases outside gene matches: 7. The CDR3 length is 15 residues. Isolating CD4+ and CD8+ cells involved positive magnetic bead selection on an AutoMACS. Their purity was then checked by flow cytometry. This receptor was obtained from an adult with rheumatoid arthritis. The J gene is TRBJ1-5, the V gene TRBV28, with TRBD1 matching over 10 bases. What was sequenced was CD8+ T cells sorted from blood. The CDR3 is CASSYPTGGHQPQHF. The DNA for the CDR3 is TGTGCCAGCAGCTATCCGACAGGGGGCCATCAGCCCCAGCATTTT.